The 7 T cell receptor beta chains below come from one sample, sequenced in a study of T cell repertoires in cytomegalovirus infection. No cognate antigen is known for these TCRs. TCRdb recomputed calls from the reads with MiXCR, one row per CDR3 protein. Here the sample spans some 350,000 distinct CDR3 sequences, about 29% being singletons. The starting material was cultured PBMCs, obtained from culture after CMV antigen stimulation. These receptors were collected from a human donor in good health (CMV status not recorded). Some clones in this sample may be carry-over from other donors' samples.

The genes are TRBV28 and TRBJ2-7, with 7 bases fitting TRBD2. V lost 2 bases, J lost 4 bases, and 2 bases stayed unmatched. There are 13 residues in the CDR3. Germline CDR1 is MDHEN and CDR2 is SYDVKM. The DNA of the CDR3 is TGTGCCAGCAGTTTACCTAGCGGATACGAGCAGTACTTC. The encoded protein is CASSLPSGYEQYF.

This chain links TRBV20-1 with TRBJ1-1; weak D call: TRBD1 (6 bases). CDR1 and CDR2 from the germline V gene are DFQATT and SNEGSKA (reference sequence). The CDR3 consists of 14 residues. The ends were cut back, 6 bases at V and 5 bases at J, with 19 bases in the middle. The CDR3 bases are TGCAGTGCCCTCCGGGGGGGCGACGGAACTGAAGCTTTCTTT. Amino acid sequence: CSALRGGDGTEAFF.

This clonotype was picked up a small number of times. The J gene is TRBJ2-1, the V gene TRBV19; either TRBD1 or TRBD2 may supply D (6 bases each). The germline CDR1 and CDR2 sequences are LNHDA and SQIVND (reference sequence). Trimming removed 5 bases from V and 5 bases from J, with 16 bases in between. The CDR3 has 15 residues. The DNA for the CDR3 is TGTGCCAGTAGTGAGTGGAGGGGGGCCAACAATGAGCAGTTCTTC. It is translated as CASSEWRGANNEQFF.

This clonotype has just a few counts. CDR3: CASTQRFATNEKLFF. As DNA, the CDR3 is TGTGCCAGCACGCAGAGGTTTGCAACTAATGAAAAACTGTTTTTT. The rearrangement links TRBV12-3 or TRBV12-4 to TRBJ1-4; unclear D gene. The length of the CDR3 is 15 residues. Trimming cost V 7 bases and J 0 bases, with 12 bases left between them.

This clonotype appeared a few times. The rearrangement uses TRBV7-8 and TRBJ1-3, with D possibly TRBD1 on 6 matching bases. From germline, CDR1 is SGHVS and CDR2 FQNEAQ. The germline V and J ends were trimmed by 4 bases and 0 bases, with 22 bases remaining between them. This CDR3 comprises 19 residues. The CDR3, as DNA: TGTGCCAGCAGCTCCCCCCGGGGGCAGGTCCCAAACTCTGGAAACACCATATATTTT. Protein sequence: CASSSPRGQVPNSGNTIYF.

This clonotype turned up a few times. CDR3 in amino acids: CASSQGDEQYF. The DNA for the CDR3 is TGTGCCAGCAGCCAGGGGGACGAGCAGTACTTC. The V and J genes are TRBV7-9 and TRBJ2-7, with 7 bases aligning to TRBD1. Trimming cost V 5 bases and J 5 bases; bases outside gene matches: 0. The CDR3 runs to 11 residues. Germline CDR1 reads SEHNR; CDR2 reads FQNEAQ (reference sequence).

The CDR3 DNA sequence: TGTGCCAGCAGGCCGGGACAGGGGGCGATGAACACTGAAGCTTTCTTT. Its protein product is CASRPGQGAMNTEAFF. This chain uses TRBV12-3 or TRBV12-4 with TRBJ1-1, with TRBD1 matching over 12 bases. The J segment lost 0 bases and the V segment lost 6 bases, leaving 5 bases of the junction unmatched. CDR3 length: 16 amino acids.